This T cell receptor beta chain was obtained from a study of regulatory T cells in long-lasting Graves disease (dated by TCRdb to the early 2020s). Concerning the study at large: To count as having persistent Graves' disease, a patient had to have received antithyroid drug treatment for over 5 years with TSH receptor autoantibodies remaining persistently positive. Peripheral blood TCR sequencing and RNA sequencing compared persistent Graves' disease patients with newly diagnosed Graves' disease patients. The study took place in China and was registered as a clinical trial. A total of about 33 samples underwent TCR sequencing, from some 13 patients with persistent Graves' disease and roughly 20 patients with newly diagnosed Graves' disease. Antithyroid drugs had been taken for around 9.8 years on average by persistent Graves' disease patients in the clinical cohort. Beyond this particular receptor, the publication reports: The authors noted that the small sample size was a limitation that may lower accuracy. Preferential use of TRBV28, TRBJ1-2 and TRBJ2-5 was observed in persistent disease, whereas TRBV20-1 and TRBJ2-1 were favored in newly diagnosed disease. The study examined only peripheral blood because the primary lesion, thyroid tissue, could not be accessed. Compared with newly diagnosed patients, persistent Graves' disease patients had lower TCR Shannon entropy and fewer highly expanded clones, which suggests clonal expansion. Only the TCR beta chain was sequenced and analyzed. Patients with persistent disease shared more public clonotypes (approximately 2,500) than newly diagnosed patients did (around 1,000).

Receptor libraries were prepared by multiplex PCR. The sequencer listed for this sample is Illumina HiSeq 4000. TCR beta libraries were built with iRepertoire HTBI primers and Arm-PCR amplification of CDR3 regions. PCR products were gel purified before sequencing. Per the original workflow: Across samples, 60 to 80 TRBV and 15 or so TRBJ segments were identified and used for gene usage analysis of CDR3 amino acid clonotypes. Filtered high-quality paired reads were merged into contigs using COPE and FqMerger. BLAST was used to align contigs to IMGT TRBV, TRBD and TRBJ reference genes, and CDR3 was defined according to IMGT. Clonotypes above 0.1% frequency were classified as highly expanded clones. Shannon entropy served as the measure of repertoire diversity, while the Gini coefficient captured V-J evenness. A clonotype found in more than one individual was treated as public. TCRdb ran its own pipeline on the public reads, namely fastp trimming at Q25 and MiXCR clone calling, and kept in-frame beta chains. Each entry merges the rows of one CDR3 protein and shows their most common DNA and genes. The V and J calls come from TCRdb's annotation, not from the publication. The sample yields approximately 500,000 distinct CDR3 sequences; roughly 21% were counted once. Of the sample, less than 9% falls within the top ten clones.

The CDR3, from cysteine to phenylalanine, totals 15 residues. CDR3 DNA only is kept here, 45 bases in frame from base 1. As encoded in the germline V gene, CDR1 is MDHEN while CDR2 is SYDVKM. V loses 5 bases at its end and J loses 6 bases; junction bases beyond the gene matches: 9. On this clonotype: The antigen it binds to is not known. Within one base of it there is no much larger clone, and no base qualities were kept.

According to the study, the label for this sample's time point signals: persistent/refractory GD, antithyroid drugs over 5 years with positive TRAb. RNA was extracted from PBMCs in TRIzol for both TCR sequencing and RNA sequencing. The diagnosis of Graves' disease was made according to American Thyroid Association guidelines. The patients came from an endocrinology department in Xi'an, China. Each patient gave around 9.2 milliliters of peripheral blood, collected in an EDTA anticoagulant tube. Ficoll Paque Plus density gradient separation was used to isolate PBMCs, and no further T cell sorting was done. An Agilent 2100 Bioanalyzer and agarose gel were used to check RNA quality, while a NanoDrop 2000 measured RNA concentration.

This TCR was sampled from a female donor with Graves disease. The sequence is built from TRBV28 and TRBJ2-7, with 11 bases in between that match TRBD1. Material: peripheral blood mononuclear cells (PBMCs), obtained when the disease was refractory, from a patient treated with antithyroid drugs. The nucleotides read TGTGCCAGCAGTCCTCCCGGGACAGGGGGGGTCGAGCAGTACTTC. It encodes CASSPPGTGGVEQYF. The full variable domain, with segments outside the CDR3 supplied by the reference TRBV28 and TRBJ2-7 proteins, appears as DVKVTQSSRYLVKRTGEKVFLECVQDMDHENMFWYRQDPGLGLRLIYFSYDVKMKEKGDIPEGYSVSREKKERFSLILESASTNQTSMYLCASSPPGTGGVEQYFGPGTRLTVT.